The 14 T cell receptor beta chains reported below all come from one sample, sequenced in a study of OX40 agonist ivuxolimab in advanced cancers. Libraries were prepared by immunoSEQ multiplex PCR; TCRdb keeps only in-frame clonotypes and omits some of them. The sample records just under 65,000 clones, around four fifths being singletons. Sequencing was performed on CD4+ or CD8+ T cells sorted from blood, taken in a trial of the OX40 agonist ivuxolimab. Receptors originate from an adult with an advanced solid tumor such as melanoma, head and neck, liver or kidney cancer.

The CDR3 is CASSIIPGGDRNTEAFF. As DNA, the CDR3 is TGTGCCAGTAGTATAATACCAGGAGGGGACAGGAACACTGAAGCTTTCTTT. This sequence joins TRBV19 and TRBJ1-1, with 7 bases fitting TRBD1. This CDR3 spans 17 amino acids. The V gene end was trimmed by 2 bases and the J gene end by 1 base; junction bases not matched to a gene: 10. The V gene's germline CDR1 is LNHDA and CDR2 SQIVND (reference sequence). Supplemented by reference TRBV19 and TRBJ1-1, the full variable domain reads DGGITQSPKYLFRKEGQNVTLSCEQNLNHDAMYWYRQDPGQGLRLIYYSQIVNDFQKGDIAEGYSVSREKKESFPLTVTSAQKNPTAFYLCASSIIPGGDRNTEAFFGQGTRLTVV.

This chain links TRBV6-5 with TRBJ2-6; possible D gene TRBD2, 7 bases. CDR1 is MNHEY and CDR2 is SVGAGI in the germline V gene. Trimming pared 9 bases from V and 2 bases from J, leaving 14 bases between. The CDR3 consists of 15 residues. DNA for the CDR3: TGTGCCAGTAGGGGGGGCTCGACTGGGGCCAACGTCCTGACTTTC. Its translation is CASRGGSTGANVLTF.

This chain joins TRBV2 and TRBJ2-7; D is ambiguous. Germline CDR1 and CDR2: SNHLY and FYNNEI. The CDR3 is made up of 15 amino acids. The V and J ends lost 4 bases and 6 bases respectively, with 19 bases between them. The chain's CDR3 is CASSGALNLGSEQYF. The CDR3, as DNA: TGTGCCAGCAGTGGCGCCCTCAATCTAGGCTCCGAGCAGTACTTC. Variable domain in full (rest from reference TRBV2 and TRBJ2-7): EPEVTQTPSHQVTQMGQEVILRCVPISNHLYFYWYRQILGQKVEFLVSFYNNEISEKSEIFDDQFSVERPDGSNFTLKIRSTKLEDSAMYFCASSGALNLGSEQYFGPGTRLTVT.

The V gene is TRBV7-9, the J gene TRBJ1-2; 9 bases are a match to TRBD1. Germline V CDR1 and CDR2: SEHNR, FQNEAQ (reference sequence). The J segment lost 6 bases and the V segment lost 3 bases, leaving 5 bases of the junction unmatched. CDR3 length: 14 amino acids. The CDR3: CASSLGQGTDGYTF. The CDR3 DNA reads as TGTGCCAGCAGCTTGGGACAGGGTACAGATGGCTACACCTTC.

This chain joins TRBV5-6 and TRBJ2-5, with a weak D call TRBD1 (5 bases). This CDR3 spans 14 amino acids. Deletions cut 0 bases from V and 1 base from J, with 7 bases between. The germline CDR1 and CDR2 sequences are SGHDT and YYEEEE. The DNA of the CDR3 is TGTGCCAGCAGCTTGGGAAGGGGCCAAGAGACCCAGTACTTC. Residues: CASSLGRGQETQYF.

The rearrangement uses TRBV27 and TRBJ2-2; 9 bases map to TRBD1. After removal of 4 bases from V and 0 bases from J, the junction contained 6 bases not matched to a gene. The CDR3 runs 17 residues. CDR1 is MNHEY, CDR2 SMNVEV, per germline (reference sequence). This CDR3 is CASSSWGQGANTGELFF. In nucleotides, the CDR3 is TGTGCCAGCAGTTCATGGGGACAGGGTGCGAACACCGGGGAGCTGTTTTTT.

V usage is TRBV5-6 and J usage is TRBJ1-5; D possibly corresponds to TRBD1 (6 bases). The CDR3 runs 15 residues. Germline-derived CDR1 and CDR2 are SGHDT and YYEEEE. V lost 0 bases and J lost 1, with 8 bases in between. CDR3 region: CASSLGGGSNQPQHF. Here the CDR3 DNA reads TGTGCCAGCAGCTTGGGCGGGGGCAGCAATCAGCCCCAGCATTTT.

The chain employs TRBV19 and TRBJ1-3; perhaps TRBD1 as D (5 bases). This CDR3 has 16 residues. Trimming stripped 0 bases from V and 2 bases from J, with 11 bases between. Germline CDR1 and CDR2: LNHDA and SQIVND (reference sequence). DNA of the CDR3: TGTGCCAGTAGTATAGATTTCAGGGTCGCTGGAAACACCATATATTTT. Amino acids: CASSIDFRVAGNTIYF.

The gene calls are TRBV6-5 and TRBJ1-1, with a tentative D call TRBD1 (5 bases). The CDR3 consists of 15 residues. Germline loops: CDR1 MNHEY, CDR2 SVGAGI. Trimming stripped 7 bases from V and 0 bases from J, with 15 bases between. CDR3 in amino acids: CASNLRGAVNTEAFF. CDR3 coding DNA: TGTGCCAGCAATCTTCGCGGGGCGGTGAACACTGAAGCTTTCTTT.

This sequence joins TRBV9 and TRBJ1-3; D remains ambiguous. The germline gives CDR1 SGDLS, CDR2 YYNGEE. The length of the CDR3 is 16 residues. V was trimmed by 0 bases and J by 0 bases, leaving 10 bases between them. DNA for the CDR3: TGTGCCAGCAGCGTAGCTACAGTCAGCTCTGGAAACACCATATATTTT. This translates into CASSVATVSSGNTIYF.

This chain connects TRBV30 to TRBJ1-2; a possible D gene is TRBD1 (5 bases). The germline V gene encodes CDR1 GTSNPN and CDR2 SVGIG (reference sequence). The CDR3 runs to 12 residues. V lost 1 base, J lost 8 bases, and 11 bases lay in between. The CDR3 DNA reads as TGTGCCTGGAGTGCCCGGGGGGACGGCTACACCTTC. Protein: CAWSARGDGYTF.

The CDR3 region has the DNA TGCGCCAGCAGCATCCTAGCGGGGACTTACAATGAGCAGTTCTTC. Residues: CASSILAGTYNEQFF. V usage is TRBV5-1 and J usage is TRBJ2-1, with 9 bases aligning to TRBD2. The CDR3 length is 15 residues. CDR1 is SGHRS, CDR2 YFSETQ, per germline. The V gene end was trimmed by 4 bases and the J gene end by 4 bases; junction bases not matched to a gene: 6. The full variable domain, rest sourced from reference TRBV5-1 and TRBJ2-1, is KAGVTQTPRYLIKTRGQQVTLSCSPISGHRSVSWYQQTPGQGLQFLFEYFSETQRNKGNFPGRFSGRQFSNSRSEMNVSTLELGDSALYLCASSILAGTYNEQFFGPGTRLTVL.

The genes are TRBV2 and TRBJ1-1, with 12 bases fitting TRBD1. The CDR3 loop spans 15 amino acids. Per the germline V gene, CDR1 is SNHLY and CDR2 is FYNNEI. V shed 0 bases, J shed 6 bases, and the junction held 2 bases outside the gene matches. CDR3 loop: CASSEARDRGPEAFF. As DNA, the CDR3 is TGTGCCAGCAGTGAAGCGAGGGACAGGGGGCCTGAAGCTTTCTTT. The entire variable domain, with the rest obtained from reference TRBV2 and TRBJ1-1, is as follows: EPEVTQTPSHQVTQMGQEVILRCVPISNHLYFYWYRQILGQKVEFLVSFYNNEISEKSEIFDDQFSVERPDGSNFTLKIRSTKLEDSAMYFCASSEARDRGPEAFFGQGTRLTVV.

Worth noting for this clone: The sample has other DNA sequences that encode this CDR3 too. The CDR3, as DNA: TGTGCCAGCAGCTTATCGGGGGGCGATGAGCAGTTCTTC. It codes for CASSLSGGDEQFF. The chain carries TRBV7-9 and TRBJ2-1, with D maybe TRBD2 (7 bases). V lost 2 bases and J lost 8, with 10 bases in between. This CDR3 is built from 13 residues. Germline V gene data show CDR1 as SEHNR and CDR2 as FQNEAQ (reference sequence).